The T cell receptor beta chain under discussion was sequenced for a study of blood T cell repertoires in COVID-19. Using immunoSEQ multiplex PCR, the repertoire was profiled, and TCRdb retains in-frame clones only, with some absent. The profile shows about 100,000 clones, around 73% of them singletons. The CDR3 contains 15 residues. CDR1 is SGHNT and CDR2 is YYREEE in the germline V gene (reference sequence). V shed 2 bases and J 5 bases; nucleotides not matched to a gene: 9. Sequencing used peripheral blood. The receptor was derived from a man aged 55 to 70 with active or convalescent COVID-19. The chain has TRBV5-4 and TRBJ1-2; 7 nucleotides match TRBD1. CDR3 residues: CASSLEGAVGYGYTF. CDR3 sequence (DNA): TGTGCCAGCAGCTTAGAGGGGGCCGTAGGATATGGCTACACCTTC.